The entry below gives a single T cell receptor beta chain sequence along with its context. The antigen is unknown. A read error may account for a junction end that differs from germline. The source of the sample is a study of vaccination effects on CD4 cells after COVID-19. Study-level background: Post-vaccine draws lagged the second dose by a median of 72 days. Findings and caveats of the study: Early post-infection timepoints were missing from the study, which also had few convalescent patients.

A 10-day culture period preceded the isolation of CD4+ T cells. Each participant received a vaccine that was either BNT162b2 or mRNA-1273, given as two doses. IL-2 medium was substituted for half the medium on days 3 and 7. The data were produced by immunoSEQ multiplex PCR, yet TCRdb's version contains in-frame clones alone and is incomplete. Of about 40,000 clones listed, about 62% are singletons. This TCR came from a human donor who received a COVID-19 vaccine. This sample comprised CD4+ T cells from PBMCs cultured without peptide, obtained after COVID-19 vaccination.

The CDR3 nucleotides read TGTGCCATCACGGACAATCGAACTAGACATGAGCGGTTCTTC. Translated: CAITDNRTRHERFF. The chain employs TRBV10-3 and TRBJ2-1; D could derive from TRBD1 or TRBD2 (5 bases each). Looked up from germline, CDR1 is ENHRY and CDR2 is SYGVKD. CDR3 length: 14 residues.